The 9 T cell receptor beta chains given below trace back to one sample, sequenced in a study of T cells expressing NK-cell markers. TCRdb reprocessed the 5' RACE reads; each CDR3 protein has one entry and no DNA is given. Its table lists about 190,000 distinct CDR3 sequences. The sample consisted of blood T cells: a sorted CD56 or NKG2C T cell subset, CD4+ or CD8+ T cells, or bulk PBMC T cells (not recorded which). The receptors here all came from a man aged 18-69 years in good health.

The J gene is TRBJ1-1, the V gene TRBV10-3; TCRdb indicates TRBD1, and absent DNA this call remains unverified. Germline CDR1 and CDR2: ENHRY and SYGVKD. The CDR3 runs 15 residues. The CDR3 is CAISKSGAENTEAFF.

The V gene is TRBV4-1, the J gene TRBJ2-7; lacking DNA, the TRBD2 call made by TCRdb goes unchecked. The CDR3 loop spans 16 amino acids. Germline V gene sequence: CDR1 MGHRA, CDR2 YSYEKL. The CDR3 loop is CASSQISGGETYEQYF.

V and J are TRBV2 and TRBJ1-6; there is no DNA to check the TCRdb D call of TRBD1. CDR3 length equals 15 residues. CDR1 is SNHLY, CDR2 FYNNEI, per germline. CDR3 protein: CASSDPGDYNSPLHF.

The V call is TRBV12-3 or TRBV12-4, the J call TRBJ1-6. CDR3 size: 15 residues. The CDR3 loop reads CASSWEEVGVSPLHF.

V gene TRBV12-3 or TRBV12-4 combines with J gene TRBJ1-1; TCRdb designates TRBD1, a call that cannot be tested without DNA. CDR3 length equals 15 residues. The CDR3 here is CASSPPMAGSTEAFF.

The rearrangement uses TRBV28 and TRBJ2-7. The CDR3 sequence is 12 residues long. Germline CDR1 and CDR2: MDHEN and SYDVKM. CDR3 in amino acids: CASSLKPNEQYF.

V usage is TRBV15 and J usage is TRBJ2-3; the TCRdb call, TRBD1, lacks DNA for checking. This CDR3 has 18 residues. Germline-derived CDR1 and CDR2 are LNHNV and YYDKDF (reference sequence). CDR3 loop: CATSSPQFSGGGTDTQYF.

This chain joins TRBV7-9 and TRBJ2-5; checking the TCRdb D call of TRBD2 is not possible without DNA. The CDR3 sequence is 15 residues long. The V gene's germline CDR1 is SEHNR and CDR2 FQNEAQ (reference sequence). CDR3 protein: CASSPKQGPQETQYF.

The rearrangement joins TRBV6-5 to TRBJ1-1. This CDR3 is 13 amino acids long. CDR1 MNHEY and CDR2 SVGAGI come from the germline V gene. The CDR3: CASSYSVIAEAFF.